This TCR beta chain was recorded in a study of cytomegalovirus exposure and HLA in healthy donors (dated by TCRdb to 2017 to 2019). With regard to the full study: In an earlier analysis of 587 of the donors, 250 to 350 Gb of sequence data and about 110 million unique TCR beta sequences from 150 million to 200 million T cells were reported. An early release that covered fewer than 800 HLA-typed donors contained approximately 300 gigabases of sequencing data and 75 million to 100 million unique TCR sequences. Among the roughly 400 genotyped donors, around 79% belonged to the genetic ancestry cluster associated with self-reported Caucasian donors. The study aimed to test whether cataloging public T cell receptors could reveal signatures of past pathogen exposure. The study used immunosequencing to profile the T cell repertoires of approximately 650 subjects and linked those repertoires to cytomegalovirus serostatus. In addition to the first cohort of 650 to 800 subjects, a separate validation cohort of around 110 different subjects was used. To predict cytomegalovirus infection status, the study brought together high-throughput TCR immunosequencing, statistical association of individual TCRs with disease status, and machine learning. A later analysis re-examined previously published TCR beta repertoires from more than 550 donors and added high-resolution HLA genotyping to investigate patterns of TCR occurrence. Rather than using new phenotypic data, the later analysis identified candidate immune exposures from TCR beta sequences and from how often those sequences occurred across donors. An earlier analysis of 500 to 750 of the donors applied high-throughput TCR beta sequencing to assess whether each TCR beta V gene segment acted as functional or pseudogenic. Donor age, sex, ethnicity and CMV serostatus were compiled alongside the repertoire data. A later genetic analysis used genome-wide SNP genotypes for about 65% of the 666 donors, treating that subset as a discovery cohort. Every repertoire in the discovery cohort had been generated on one and the same sequencing platform. HLA typing covered class I and class II loci at four-digit resolution. Typing coverage varied by locus: 629-630 donors for A, B, C, DRB1 and DQB1; roughly 560 for DQA1; over 600 for DPA1; approximately 490 for DPB1. Roughly five DR-DQ haplotypes were handled as single units for association and clustering, since linkage in the cohort was strong. Across about 370 genotyped donors of the cohort, an average of roughly 250,000 unique TCR beta nucleotide sequences per donor were sequenced, and about a sixth of those sequences were non-productive.

General conclusions and limits of the study: A later analysis associated about 16,000 TCR beta sequences with specific HLA alleles at a false discovery rate of 0.05. The authors suggested that the approach could potentially be extended to other disease states and immunological phenotypes. In a later analysis, HLA-associated TCR beta chains were found to be more clonally expanded and to have lower generation probabilities than equally common non-associated chains. A later genetic analysis reported fewer N-insertions in productive TCRs among donors in an Asian-associated ancestry cluster than the roughly 690-donor mean. Strong co-occurrence of HLA alleles, especially DR and DQ, made assigning TCR associations to individual alleles difficult. A group of highly shared sequence variants was considered likely to be a technical artifact of the sequencing pipeline. A few of the identified cytomegalovirus-associated TCR beta chains were confirmed in vitro to be specific for cytomegalovirus antigens. Some IMGT-functional V segments, including TRBV6-2 and TRBV6-3, could not be distinguished by the 87-base-pair reads and were therefore excluded. The classifier was reported to diagnose cytomegalovirus status with high specificity and sensitivity in both the original cohort and the validation cohort. Most TCR sequences were observed very rarely across donors, whereas some public TCRs were present in many individuals. A total of 150 to 200 TCR beta chains were listed by the study as associated with cytomegalovirus. In an earlier analysis of fewer than 700 of the donors, most TCR beta V segments appeared in productive rearrangements about 87% or about 30% of the time, broadly matching IMGT annotations. The cohort was sequenced for TCR beta chains only, and without alpha or paired-chain data the features that could be detected were limited. For the cohort, immune exposure information was limited to CMV serostatus. A later analysis found that most CMV-associated TCR beta chains appeared HLA-restricted, with HLA associations seemingly driven largely by CMV exposure. In a later analysis, several top co-occurrence clusters were reported to appear linked to parvovirus B19, influenza, CMV and Epstein-Barr virus. Correlated functional status among segregating V segments might reflect linkage disequilibrium, but an unknown experimental factor could not be ruled out. Because some donors lacked HLA typing at each locus, the association tests relied only on the typed subset. Some 15 rarely observed V segments, including chromosome 9 orphons, were excluded from the earlier analysis of just under 600 of the donors because counts were too low. A later analysis found that TCR association rates varied across HLA loci, with DRB1 alleles showing the most associated TCRs and HLA-C alleles the fewest. A further reported finding was that TCR beta sequences accurately predicted the HLA-A and HLA-B alleles for most subjects in the first cohort. A later genetic analysis associated a missense DCLRE1C variant with V-gene and J-gene trimming of TCR beta chains, and an independent cohort replicated the association. Sequencing depth was assumed to be roughly uniform across donors in the presence/absence analyses, though that assumption may not hold.

Regarding this clone: What this receptor recognizes is not known.

The cohort consisted of 666 healthy bone marrow donors. Cohort members were all nominally healthy when sampled, although unrecorded immune exposures were likely present. The donor was CMV seronegative and was included in the group of a few hundred seronegative cohort members. A peripheral blood sample was provided by each donor, and peripheral blood mononuclear cells were used for TCR beta sequencing. Genomic DNA was extracted from the blood cell samples with the Qiagen DNeasy Blood Extraction Kit. V lost 4 bases and J lost 4 bases, and the count of bases not matched to a germline gene is 5. The CDR3 spans 15 residues, from the cysteine through the phenylalanine. The only DNA kept is the CDR3, 45 bases in frame from the first base. Sequences ENHRY (CDR1) and SYGVKD (CDR2) are obtained from the germline V gene. Library preparation employed the immunoSEQ multiplex PCR assay. A mixture of 60 forward primers for TCR Vbeta segments and 13 reverse primers for TCR Jbeta segments was used in the multiplex PCR. A multiplex PCR assay on genomic DNA amplified the CDR3 region of rearranged TCR beta genes. On the Illumina HiSeq System, the amplified TCR beta libraries were sequenced as 87-base-pair reads. Per the authors' processing: In a later analysis, tens of millions of unique TCR beta chains were counted across the roughly 700 repertoires, and around 11 million of these chains were shared by at least two donors. A nearest-neighbor algorithm error-corrected the raw reads and collapsed the reads into unique sequences, merging closely related sequences to remove PCR and sequencing errors. To assign V, D and J gene segments, CDR3 sequences were aligned to IMGT reference sequences. Each retained sequence needed at least a six-nucleotide match to both a V gene segment and a J gene segment. Rearrangements were called productive when the CDR3 lacked stop codons and stayed in frame with V and J; all others were non-productive. Following IMGT convention, CDR3 was defined as the stretch from the second conserved V-encoded cysteine to the conserved J-encoded phenylalanine. Sequences without an unambiguous match to a single V gene segment were excluded from the earlier analysis of a few hundred of the donors. An earlier analysis of several hundred of the donors called V segments functional above 56.7% productive rearrangements and segregating when the between-donor standard deviation exceeded 5%. A statistical classification framework was developed to diagnose cytomegalovirus status using the catalog of TCR beta chain sequences. V and J gene assignment, in a later analysis, came from comparing TCR nucleotide sequences with IMGT/GENE-DB human TR gene sequences. Using the TCRdist pipeline, a later analysis assigned CDR3 sequences along with most-parsimonious VDJ recombination scenarios. A later analysis defined each TCR beta chain by its CDR3 amino acid sequence plus V-gene family, and excluded reads lacking a unique V-gene family. In a later analysis, 450 to 600 highly shared, low-generation-probability nucleotide sequences were removed to address suspected cross-contamination and a sequencing artifact. A later analysis calculated a clonal expansion index for each public chain from normalized within-repertoire ranks of inferred template counts. In a later analysis, generation probabilities were computed using a VDJ recombination model fitted to out-of-frame rearrangements, and the results were checked against IGoR. In a later analysis, TCR-TCR, TCR-HLA and TCR-CMV co-occurrence was scored with hypergeometric tests, and a repertoire-size bias correction was applied to TCR pairs. In a later analysis, false discovery rates were estimated by permuting HLA or CMV assignments 20 times. In a later analysis, co-occurring TCRs were grouped with DBSCAN, and TCRdist sequence similarity was added when clustering was performed within HLA-allele-positive subsets. Co-occurrence clustering excluded repertoires with fewer than 30,000 or more than 120,000 public chains, plus five with anomalous nucleotide sharing. TCRdb stores this immuneACCESS table with in-frame sequences only. Part of the clones is absent; in the studies checked, under half of the shortfall reflects unresolved V genes, and no reason is known for the rest. That table furnishes V, J and clone size, whereas the DNA furnished D and trimming. The sample's table lists a count of some 160,000 clones. 2.1% of the sample belongs to the ten largest clones.

The sequence joins TRBV10-3 to TRBJ2-3, with 10 central nucleotides matching TRBD1. The receptor comes from a man aged 25-45 years in good health and CMV-seronegative. Sequences were obtained from PBMCs. The CDR3 reads CAISAWTGGPDTQYF. The DNA sequence is given as TGTGCCATCAGTGCCTGGACAGGGGGACCAGATACGCAGTATTTT.